This T cell receptor beta chain comes out of a study of CD8 T cells in Susac syndrome. Random hexamers primed reverse transcription of roughly 0.5 to 1 ug RNA. TCRdb reprocessed the immunoSEQ multiplex PCR reads via MiXCR and lists one record per CDR3 protein. The sample carries around 200,000 distinct CDR3 sequences, roughly 94% recorded once. With 0 bases removed from V and 2 bases from J, the gap between germline ends came to 11 bases. Germline CDR1 and CDR2: DFQATT and SNEGSKA (reference sequence). The CDR3 totals 15 residues. The gene calls are TRBV20-1 and TRBJ1-5, with TRBD1 as a possible D gene (5 bases). The sequence came from a human donor in good health. Input material: CD4+ T cells from PBMCs. As DNA, the CDR3 is TGCAGTGCTAGAGATCGGCTAGGGGGCAATCAGCCCCAGCATTTT. Its translation: CSARDRLGGNQPQHF.